The 20 T cell receptor beta chains below were found in one sample sequenced in a study of T-cell memory formation after mild COVID-19. From the 5' RACE reads, TCRdb called clonotypes with MiXCR, one entry per CDR3 protein. The sample lists hundreds of thousands of distinct CDR3 sequences; approximately 20% were seen once. What was sequenced was PBMCs or a T cell subset sorted from them (not recorded which). These receptors all come from an adult woman who had mild COVID-19 (a few samples of this study predate the infection). Cell type and time point are not known.

The genes are TRBV7-9 and TRBJ2-3; 10 positions agree with TRBD2. V gave up 4 bases and J gave up 1 base; unmatched junction bases: 17. This CDR3 contains 20 residues. From germline, CDR1 is SEHNR and CDR2 FQNEAQ (reference sequence). The CDR3 DNA follows: TGTGCCAGCAGCTCGGAGCGGGGGGGAAGTTTGTATCTCGGCACAGATACGCAGTATTTT. This encodes CASSSERGGSLYLGTDTQYF.

This clonotype was observed a few times. The chain has TRBV7-9 and TRBJ2-1; D remains unclear. Looked up from germline, CDR1 is SEHNR and CDR2 is FQNEAQ (reference sequence). The CDR3 covers 13 residues. With 2 bases removed from V and 8 bases from J, the gap between germline ends came to 10 bases. The CDR3 loop is CASSLSVFHEQFF. CDR3 coding DNA: TGTGCCAGCAGCTTATCCGTCTTCCATGAGCAGTTCTTC.

This clonotype was observed a handful of times. The chain couples TRBV27 to TRBJ1-2; the D gene is possibly TRBD1 (5 bases). The V gene's germline CDR1 is MNHEY and CDR2 SMNVEV (reference sequence). The V gene lost 4 bases and the J gene lost 8 bases, with 14 bases spanning the gap. The CDR3 covers 13 residues. CDR3 amino acids: CASSSAGGGGYTF. CDR3 coding DNA: TGTGCCAGCAGTTCGGCCGGGGGTGGGGGCTACACCTTC.

This clonotype was found a few times. The V and J genes are TRBV6-2 or TRBV6-3 and TRBJ2-1; TRBD2 matches 14 bases. CDR1 is MNHEY, CDR2 SVGEGT, per germline. The CDR3 extends over 16 amino acids. J was trimmed by 4 bases and V by 6 bases; bases with no gene match: 5. CDR3: CASRTSGRAGYNEQFF. CDR3 in DNA: TGTGCCAGCAGGACTAGCGGGAGGGCGGGGTACAATGAGCAGTTCTTC.

The chain couples TRBV6-2 or TRBV6-3 to TRBJ2-2, with 8 bases matching TRBD1. Germline V lookup: CDR1 MNHEY, CDR2 SVGEGT. CDR3 size: 16 residues. Unmatched junction bases numbered 7, after V lost 2 bases and J lost 5 bases. For the CDR3, the DNA is TGTGCCAGCAGTTACCTGGACAGGGTCGGGACCGGGGAGCTGTTTTTT. It yields the protein CASSYLDRVGTGELFF.

The chain uses TRBV30 and TRBJ2-3, with D unresolved. Deletions cut 1 base from V and 4 bases from J, with 3 bases between. Germline CDR1 reads GTSNPN; CDR2 reads SVGIG (reference sequence). The CDR3 extends over 11 amino acids. The CDR3 is CAWSAPDTQYF. CDR3 nucleotides: TGTGCCTGGAGTGCACCAGATACGCAGTATTTT. The variable domain in full, with the rest retrieved from reference TRBV30 and TRBJ2-3, is SQTIHQWPATLVQPVGSPLSLECTVEGTSNPNLYWYRQAAGRGLQLLFYSVGIGQISSEVPQNLSASRPQDRQFILSSKKLLLSDSGFYLCAWSAPDTQYFGPGTRLTVL.

CDR3 sequence (DNA): TGTGCCAGTAGTATTGGGACTAGCGGGGGCTACGAGCAGTACTTC. Its protein product is CASSIGTSGGYEQYF. This rearrangement joins TRBV19 to TRBJ2-7, with 14 bases aligning to TRBD2. The CDR3 has 15 residues. The germline V gene encodes CDR1 LNHDA and CDR2 SQIVND (reference sequence). Trimming at V came to 3 bases and at J to 3 bases, leaving 1 base not matched to a gene.

This clonotype was detected a few times. The V call is TRBV21-1, the J call TRBJ2-2; the DNA was not compared with TRBD1, the D call given in the table. TRBV21-1 represents a pseudogene. This CDR3 spans 19 amino acids. The CDR3 spells CASSKVHGQGPPFTGELFF. DNA of the CDR3: TGTGCCAGCAGCAAAGTTCACGGACAGGGCCCCCCTTTCACCGGGGAGCTGTTTTTT.

The chain joins TRBV29-1 to TRBJ1-4, with TRBD1 matching over 9 bases. With V trimmed by 4 bases and J by 6 bases, 3 bases remained unmatched. Looked up from germline, CDR1 is SQVTM and CDR2 is ANQGSEA. The CDR3 loop spans 13 amino acids. The CDR3 nucleotides are TGCAGCGTTGCAAGGACAGGGGATGAAAAACTGTTTTTT. Translated, it gives CSVARTGDEKLFF.

The chain links TRBV2 to TRBJ2-7; a weak D match, TRBD1 (5 bases). The V gene lost 5 bases and the J gene lost 5 bases, with 10 bases spanning the gap. This CDR3 comprises 12 residues. Germline V lookup: CDR1 SNHLY, CDR2 FYNNEI. Here the CDR3 reads CASSPSTDEQYF. In DNA, the CDR3 is TGTGCCAGCAGTCCTTCGACAGACGAGCAGTACTTC.

V usage is TRBV11-2 and J usage is TRBJ2-7; 10 positions match TRBD1. There are 14 residues in the CDR3. With 8 bases clipped from V and 3 bases from J, the junction kept 7 bases outside the gene matches. Germline V gene sequence: CDR1 SGHAT, CDR2 FQNNGV. CDR3 nucleotides: TGTGCCAGCGGCCCAGACAGGGGGCTCTACGAGCAGTACTTC. It is translated as CASGPDRGLYEQYF.

This CDR3 reads CASSLILGYTEAFF. The CDR3 DNA is TGTGCCAGCAGCTTAATACTAGGGTACACTGAAGCTTTCTTT. The V call is TRBV11-2, the J call TRBJ1-1, with unresolved D. The CDR3 has 14 amino acids. Looked up from germline, CDR1 is SGHAT and CDR2 is FQNNGV. The V end lost 2 bases, the J end lost 3 bases, and 10 bases lay between the germline ends. Full variable domain (rest looked up from reference TRBV11-2 and TRBJ1-1): EAGVAQSPRYKIIEKRQSVAFWCNPISGHATLYWYQQILGQGPKLLIQFQNNGVVDDSQLPKDRFSAERLKGVDSTLKIQPAKLEDSAVYLCASSLILGYTEAFFGQGTRLTVV.

This clonotype was observed a few times. V is TRBV7-9 and J is TRBJ2-5, with D possibly matching TRBD2 (6 bases). Per germline, CDR1 SEHNR and CDR2 FQNEAQ (reference sequence). V shed 7 bases and J shed 5 bases, with 26 bases lying between them. The CDR3 runs to 17 residues. The CDR3 is CASNNWDSAGSRETQYF. The DNA of the CDR3 is TGTGCCAGCAACAACTGGGACTCCGCCGGGTCACGGGAGACCCAGTACTTC.

The rearrangement uses TRBV6-6 and TRBJ1-1; unclear D gene. Trimming stripped 0 bases from V and 12 bases from J, with 5 bases between. CDR3 size: 10 residues. Per germline, CDR1 MNHNY and CDR2 SVGAGI (reference sequence). The CDR3 here is CASSYSTTFF. The CDR3 DNA follows: TGTGCCAGCAGTTACTCGACAACTTTCTTT.

V and J are TRBV19 and TRBJ2-3; 11 bases map to TRBD1. The V segment lost 3 bases and the J segment 2 bases; nucleotides outside the gene matches: 7. The CDR3 contains 17 residues. CDR1 LNHDA and CDR2 SQIVND come from the germline V gene (reference sequence). CDR3 protein: CASSILGQGANTDTQYF. The CDR3 DNA follows: TGTGCCAGTAGTATCCTAGGACAGGGGGCCAACACAGATACGCAGTATTTT.

The CDR3 is CASSDQSTSGNTIYF. CDR3 coding DNA: TGTGCCAGCAGTGACCAGAGCACCTCTGGAAACACCATATATTTT. The chain has TRBV6-1 and TRBJ1-3; no definite D call. Trimming took off 3 bases at V and 0 bases at J, with 9 bases between the two ends. The CDR3 has 15 amino acids. Germline CDR1 MNHNS, CDR2 SASEGT.

The chain couples TRBV5-1 to TRBJ2-7; possibly TRBD1 for D (6 bases). The CDR3 spans 13 residues. V lost 4 bases and J lost 6, with 14 bases in between. The germline CDR1 and CDR2 sequences are SGHRS and YFSETQ. The DNA for the CDR3 is TGCGCCAGCAGCAACACAGGGATCGCCGAGCAGTACTTC. It yields the protein CASSNTGIAEQYF.

This clonotype was seen a few times. The chain employs TRBV12-3 or TRBV12-4 and TRBJ2-3; TRBD2 might be the D (6 bases). The CDR3 totals 16 residues. Trimming removed 6 bases at V and 3 bases at J, with 19 bases between. In DNA form, the CDR3 reads TGTGCCAGCAGGCACTTTGCGGGGAGCGTTACAGATACGCAGTATTTT. It codes for CASRHFAGSVTDTQYF.

The V call is TRBV11-2, the J call TRBJ1-6, with TRBD1 matching over 9 bases. The CDR3 extends over 14 amino acids. Germline V gene data show CDR1 as SGHAT and CDR2 as FQNNGV. The trim removed 4 bases at V and 10 bases at J, leaving 5 bases unmatched. The CDR3 DNA sequence: TGTGCCAGCAGCTCGAGCACAGGGGGCTCACCCCTCCACTTT. The encoded protein is CASSSSTGGSPLHF.

This chain's CDR3 is CASSLGQAQDTQYF. CDR3 sequence (DNA): TGTGCCAGCAGTCTGGGACAAGCTCAAGATACGCAGTATTTT. This chain uses TRBV5-5 with TRBJ2-3; tentative D call: TRBD1 (6 bases). The CDR3 covers 14 residues. Trimming left V 5 bases short and J 5 bases short, with 15 bases between. Germline V lookup: CDR1 SGHKS, CDR2 YYEKEE (reference sequence).